This entry lists 16 T cell receptor beta chains sequenced from one sample in a study of T cells in Graves' hyperthyroidism and ophthalmopathy. Amplified regions were TCR beta CDR3 sequences from RNA transcripts. With the HTBI primer set, the TCR CDR3 went through a first round of RT-PCR. TCRdb independently ran MiXCR on the multiplex PCR reads; one entry per CDR3 protein. The data contain 550,000 to 650,000 distinct CDR3 sequences, 14% of them seen just once; the ten biggest clones take up 11% to 15%. The sequencing input was blood. The receptors come from a middle-aged woman with Graves' hyperthyroidism.

The table lists this clonotype with a few counts. The CDR3 region has the DNA TGTGCCACCAGCAGAGATAAAAGGGATGGAAACACCATATATTTT. It encodes CATSRDKRDGNTIYF. The J gene is TRBJ1-3, the V gene TRBV15; D uncertain. Trimming stripped 0 bases from V and 3 bases from J, with 9 bases between. The CDR3 has 15 amino acids. In germline, CDR1 is LNHNV, CDR2 YYDKDF (reference sequence).

Concerning this clonotype itself: This clone may be a read error of a much larger clone one base away. In this CDR3 the conserved last residue, phenylalanine or tryptophan, is missing, so a read error is likely. The chain joins TRBV5-1 to TRBJ2-6; D ambiguous. The V gene lost 5 bases and the J gene lost 4 bases, with 13 bases spanning the gap. Per the germline V gene, CDR1 is SGHRS and CDR2 is YFSETQ. This CDR3 spans 15 amino acids. The CDR3 here is CASSFTYSGANVLTS. The DNA of the CDR3 is TGCGCCAGCAGTTTTACGTATTCCGGGGCCAACGTCCTGACTTCC.

The table lists this clonotype with many counts. The J gene is TRBJ2-2, the V gene TRBV20-1, with D perhaps assigned TRBD1 or TRBD2 (5 bases each). Germline-derived CDR1 and CDR2 are DFQATT and SNEGSKA (reference sequence). V was trimmed by 3 bases and J by 5 bases, leaving 19 bases between them. This CDR3 spans 16 amino acids. The CDR3 DNA is TGCAGTGCTAGTGGGACCGTCCGGAGAGGGACCGGGGAGCTGTTTTTT. Translating gives CSASGTVRRGTGELFF.

Comments on this clonotype: A much larger clonotype is one base distant, so this may be a read error. This CDR3 is missing its conserved last phenylalanine or tryptophan, likely due to a read error. The CDR3 here is CASSEPPIGYEQYS. The CDR3 DNA sequence: TGTGCCAGCAGTGAACCCCCAATTGGCTACGAGCAGTACTCC. The chain has TRBV6-1 and TRBJ2-7; unclear D gene. The CDR3 extends over 14 amino acids. Trimming pared 2 bases from V and 3 bases from J, leaving 11 bases between. Germline V gene lookup returns CDR1 MNHNS and CDR2 SASEGT.

This clonotype was counted between two and nine times. The gene calls are TRBV4-1 and TRBJ2-3; D is unresolved. Trimming pared 5 bases from V and 2 bases from J, leaving 14 bases between. Germline CDR1 reads MGHRA; CDR2 reads YSYEKL. The CDR3 contains 15 residues. The CDR3 here is CASSETTSYTDTQYF. The CDR3 DNA sequence: TGCGCCAGCAGCGAAACTACCTCTTACACAGATACGCAGTATTTT.

The chain couples TRBV15 to TRBJ2-2; D remains unclear. From germline, CDR1 is LNHNV and CDR2 YYDKDF (reference sequence). With 3 bases removed from V and 6 bases from J, the gap between germline ends came to 8 bases. The CDR3 runs 13 residues. The CDR3 DNA reads TGTGCCACCAGCAGGGCGTTGGCCGGGGAGCTGTTTTTT. It specifies CATSRALAGELFF.

This clonotype was observed many times. The chain combines TRBV18 with TRBJ1-5; maybe TRBD1 (6 bases). Germline loops: CDR1 KGHSH, CDR2 LQKENI. CDR3 length equals 17 residues. The V end lost 2 bases, the J end lost 0 bases, and 14 bases lay between the germline ends. The CDR3 sequence: CASSPNRGGNSNQPQHF. In DNA form, the CDR3 reads TGTGCCAGCTCACCAAATAGAGGGGGGAATAGCAATCAGCCCCAGCATTTT.

The chain joins TRBV12-5 to TRBJ2-7; the match to TRBD1 covers 12 bases. The CDR3 runs to 15 residues. Germline trimming cut 6 bases from V and 5 bases from J; bases unmatched to any gene: 8. The germline V gene encodes CDR1 LGHNT and CDR2 FRNRAP. The DNA for the CDR3 is TGTGCTAGTGGATCGGGACAGGGGGCAAACCACGAGCAGTACTTC. Translation: CASGSGQGANHEQYF.

This clonotype was counted at least ten times. This chain connects TRBV10-1 to TRBJ2-2; 9 bases align to TRBD1. This CDR3 has 18 residues. V shed 0 bases, J shed 2 bases, and the junction held 7 bases outside the gene matches. Per germline, CDR1 WNHNN and CDR2 SYGVQD (reference sequence). This CDR3 is CASSESHGQGPNTGELFF. The CDR3 DNA reads as TGCGCCAGCAGTGAGTCCCATGGACAGGGGCCAAACACCGGGGAGCTGTTTTTT.

This clonotype has a handful of counts. The rearrangement links TRBV15 to TRBJ2-6, with D unresolved. The V end lost 8 bases, the J end lost 4 bases, and 9 bases lay between the germline ends. CDR1 and CDR2 from the germline V gene are LNHNV and YYDKDF (reference sequence). CDR3 length: 13 residues. CDR3 DNA sequence: TGTGCCACCGGGAACGTGGGGGCCAACGTCCTGACTTTC. It specifies CATGNVGANVLTF. The full variable domain, completed using reference TRBV15 and TRBJ2-6, is DAMVIQNPRYQVTQFGKPVTLSCSQTLNHNVMYWYQQKSSQAPKLLFHYYDKDFNNEADTPDNFQSRRPNTSFCFLDIRSPGLGDTAMYLCATGNVGANVLTFGAGSRLTVL.

The V call is TRBV11-3, the J call TRBJ2-2; 7 bases agree with TRBD2. Trimming took 1 base from V and 6 from J; bases not matched to a gene: 11. Germline V gene data show CDR1 as SGHNT and CDR2 as YENEEA. The CDR3 length is 17 residues. As DNA, the CDR3 is TGTGCCAGCAGCTTAGTTCGCGGGAGCGGGTCTTCCGGGGAGCTGTTTTTT. Protein sequence: CASSLVRGSGSSGELFF.

This clonotype was seen ten or more times. This sequence joins TRBV6-1 and TRBJ2-2; 14 bases are a match to TRBD2. The CDR3 contains 16 residues. The V gene's germline CDR1 is MNHNS and CDR2 SASEGT. The J segment lost 7 bases and the V segment lost 6 bases, leaving 7 bases of the junction unmatched. This CDR3 reads CASSLGLAGVFGELFF. CDR3 DNA sequence: TGTGCCAGCAGCTTGGGACTAGCGGGAGTTTTCGGGGAGCTGTTTTTT.

This clonotype was picked up many times. V gene TRBV30 combines with J gene TRBJ1-1; D is undetermined. CDR3 length: 12 amino acids. Trimming cost V 5 bases and J 4 bases, with 11 bases left between them. Germline-derived CDR1 and CDR2 are GTSNPN and SVGIG (reference sequence). CDR3 DNA: TGTGCCTGGGGGTTTGTAGGCACTGAAGCTTTCTTT. It encodes CAWGFVGTEAFF.

The rearrangement links TRBV5-1 to TRBJ2-1; TRBD2 matches 8 bases. Per germline, CDR1 SGHRS and CDR2 YFSETQ. CDR3 size: 16 residues. The V segment lost 6 bases and the J segment 0 bases; nucleotides outside the gene matches: 8. CDR3 coding DNA: TGCGCCAGCACCCTGGCTAGCGGGCTCTCCTACAATGAGCAGTTCTTC. Its protein product is CASTLASGLSYNEQFF.

The table lists this clonotype with a few counts. The gene calls are TRBV5-4 and TRBJ2-7, with TRBD2 identical over 9 bases. The germline V gene encodes CDR1 SGHNT and CDR2 YYREEE (reference sequence). V gave up 5 bases and J gave up 6 bases; unmatched junction bases: 15. The CDR3 has 16 amino acids. Here the CDR3 reads CASRSGAGTSIGEQYF. CDR3 DNA sequence: TGTGCCAGCAGGTCCGGGGCAGGGACTAGCATCGGCGAGCAGTACTTC. The complete variable domain, with remaining parts taken from reference TRBV5-4 and TRBJ2-7, reads ETGVTQSPTHLIKTRGQQVTLRCSSQSGHNTVSWYQQALGQGPQFIFQYYREEENGRGNFPPRFSGLQFPNYSSELNVNALELDDSALYLCASRSGAGTSIGEQYFGPGTRLTVT.

J is TRBJ2-2 and V is TRBV20-1; D may be TRBD2 (6 bases). Trimming left V 6 bases short and J 2 bases short, with 13 bases between. The CDR3 contains 14 residues. Germline V gene lookup returns CDR1 DFQATT and CDR2 SNEGSKA (reference sequence). CDR3 sequence reads: CSALSSGNTGELFF. The CDR3 DNA reads TGCAGTGCCCTAAGTAGCGGAAACACCGGGGAGCTGTTTTTT.